This is a list of T cell receptor beta chains from one sample in a study of T-cell reconstitution after alpha-beta-depleted transplantation in children. TCRdb called the PCR reads again in MiXCR, with one record for every CDR3 protein. The sample consists of fewer than 400,000 distinct CDR3 sequences, 20% of them appearing once. The sample here was PBMCs from the stem cell graft donor, taken from the stem cell graft. The receptors derive from a human donor who donated a stem cell graft to a child with acute myeloid leukemia. Each CDR3 is given with its conserved first and last residue. Fields, in order: J gene, D gene, V gene, clone size, CDR3 protein, CDR3 DNA. D genes are given only for firm matches. Some rows have no size entry. The others give once, few or many, or a class for an expanded clone.

TRBJ2-7,.,TRBV15,few,CATSGPPTEQYF,TGTGCCACCAGCGGACCCCCCACCGAGCAGTACTTC
TRBJ2-7,TRBD2,TRBV5-1,.,CASSLTSGSPYEQYF,TGCGCCAGCAGCTTGACTAGCGGGAGCCCCTACGAGCAGTACTTC
TRBJ1-2,TRBD1,TRBV29-1,few,CSVRTGENYGYTF,TGCAGCGTTAGGACAGGGGAGAACTATGGCTACACCTTC
TRBJ2-5,.,TRBV11-3,.,CASSFLFRHQETQYF,TGTGCCAGCAGCTTTTTGTTCAGACACCAAGAGACCCAGTACTTC
TRBJ2-1,TRBD2,TRBV4-2,many,CASSQEAGDGEQFF,TGTGCCAGCAGCCAAGAAGCGGGAGACGGTGAGCAGTTCTTC
TRBJ2-1,.,TRBV7-9,few,CASSLAQDSLMDNEQFF,TGTGCCAGCAGCTTAGCTCAGGACTCGCTCATGGACAATGAGCAGTTCTTC
TRBJ2-1,.,TRBV12-3/TRBV12-4,.,CASSPFGTGSYNEQFF,TGTGCCAGCAGCCCGTTTGGGACGGGATCCTACAATGAGCAGTTCTTC
TRBJ2-1,TRBD2,TRBV24-1,.,CATSDPMRLARNEQFF,TGTGCCACCAGTGATCCCATGAGACTAGCGCGGAATGAGCAGTTCTTC
TRBJ2-7,TRBD2,TRBV29-1,many,CSVELAGEDYEQYF,TGCAGCGTTGAATTAGCGGGAGAAGATTACGAGCAGTACTTC
TRBJ2-7,.,TRBV12-3/TRBV12-4,many,CASTLRGSDEQYF,TGTGCCAGCACTCTACGAGGGTCCGACGAGCAGTACTTC
TRBJ2-3,TRBD2,TRBV6-5,many,CASSYSMGRADTQYF,TGTGCCAGCAGTTACTCGATGGGGAGGGCAGATACGCAGTATTTT
TRBJ2-3,TRBD1,TRBV20-1,few,CSASPGQGRDTQYF,TGCAGTGCTTCACCGGGACAGGGGCGGGATACGCAGTATTTT
TRBJ2-7,.,TRBV12-3/TRBV12-4,.,CANSLMNSDYEQYF,TGTGCCAACAGTTTGATGAACAGCGACTACGAGCAGTACTTC
TRBJ1-2,.,TRBV20-1,few,CSIGGEHYGYTF,TGCAGCATAGGGGGAGAACACTATGGCTACACCTTC